This T cell receptor beta chain was sequenced in a study of CD8+CD57+ T cells in acquired aplastic anemia. Study as a whole: Sorted CD4+ and CD8+ cells yielded DNA averaging about 2.9 ug. Findings and caveats of the study: Patients and controls shared 25 to 35 CD8+ CDR3 sequences, highly expressed in patients.

Selection for sequencing was limited to patients who had shown CD8+CD57+ cell expansion by flow cytometry. Patients had undergone no therapy by the time their blood was sampled. As regards this clonotype: Antigen: not known.

TCR beta VDJ and CDR3 profiles were obtained from a genomic DNA template. TCRdb ran MiXCR on the reads and lists one entry per CDR3 protein. This sample has approximately 100,000 distinct CDR3 sequences, with around two thirds found just once. The V gene's germline CDR1 is SGHDN and CDR2 FVKESK. Trimming removed 1 base from V and 0 bases from J, with 10 bases in between. CDR3 length: 17 amino acids. Sequences were obtained from sorted CD4+, CD8+, or CD8+CD57+ T cells (not recorded which) from PBMCs. This receptor was identified in a human donor with aplastic anemia. The gene calls are TRBV14 and TRBJ1-6, with a tentative D call TRBD1 (6 bases). The CDR3 loop is CASSQGGGSSYNSPLHF. The CDR3 DNA sequence: TGTGCCAGCAGCCAAGGGGGGGGCAGCTCCTATAATTCACCCCTCCACTTT.